The 28 T cell receptor beta chains presented below share a single source sample, sequenced in a study of blood T cell repertoires in COVID-19. Repertoires were generated with immunoSEQ multiplex PCR, while TCRdb's copy carries only in-frame clones and drops some. The sample shows 350,000 to 450,000 clones, approximately 87% of them seen only once. Sequencing was performed on peripheral blood. The receptor set was obtained from an older woman with COVID-19, enrolled during active disease.

In this sample, this clone turned up once. This chain joins TRBV5-5 and TRBJ2-5; no reliable D call. V dropped 0 bases and J dropped 2 bases, with 8 bases sitting between them. CDR3 length: 14 residues. Germline CDR1 SGHKS, CDR2 YYEKEE (reference sequence). CDR3 sequence: CASSLEAGQETQYF. In nucleotides, the CDR3 is TGTGCCAGCAGCTTGGAGGCAGGTCAAGAGACCCAGTACTTC.

The V gene is TRBV7-2, the J gene TRBJ2-7; 8 bases fit TRBD2. V gave up 3 bases and J gave up 7 bases; unmatched junction bases: 8. From germline, CDR1 is SGHTA and CDR2 FQGNSA. The CDR3 is 14 residues long. CDR3: CASSLTGGPGEQYF. DNA for the CDR3: TGTGCCAGCAGCTTGACGGGGGGGCCGGGGGAGCAGTACTTC.

The rearrangement joins TRBV15 to TRBJ2-7, with 9 positions matching TRBD1. The junction had 11 bases not matched to a gene; V was cut back by 0 bases and J by 2 bases. CDR1 and CDR2 from the germline V gene are LNHNV and YYDKDF (reference sequence). The CDR3 has 18 amino acids. The CDR3 region has the DNA TGTGCCACCAGCAGAGACCTGGGGACGGGACAGGGAGCCTACGAGCAGTACTTC. Translating gives CATSRDLGTGQGAYEQYF.

The chain employs TRBV11-2 and TRBJ2-3, with D unclear. This CDR3 comprises 12 residues. Germline CDR1 is SGHAT and CDR2 is FQNNGV. V lost 1 base and J lost 11, with 10 bases in between. As DNA, the CDR3 is TGTGCCAGCAGCTTAGGATACTTTAAGCAGTATTTT. Encoded protein: CASSLGYFKQYF.

This chain joins TRBV7-9 and TRBJ1-2, with no clear D. This CDR3 has 13 residues. Trimming shortened V by 5 bases and J by 7 bases, and 14 bases separated the two germline ends. Germline CDR1 is SEHNR and CDR2 is FQNEAQ (reference sequence). The CDR3 spells CASSPDIVVGYTF. In DNA form, the CDR3 reads TGTGCCAGCAGCCCCGACATCGTAGTTGGCTACACCTTC.

The chain combines TRBV5-6 with TRBJ2-3; D is possibly TRBD2 (5 bases). The CDR3 length is 15 residues. CDR1 and CDR2 from the germline V gene are SGHDT and YYEEEE. V lost 7 bases, J lost 6 bases, and 21 bases lay in between. The CDR3 DNA follows: TGTGCCAGCTGCGAGACCGGGGAAAGGGATGATACGCAGTATTTT. This codes for CASCETGERDDTQYF.

This clone was observed a single time. The chain joins TRBV19 to TRBJ1-2; D is unclear. The germline V gene encodes CDR1 LNHDA and CDR2 SQIVND (reference sequence). The CDR3 extends over 14 amino acids. V was cut by 1 base and J by 4 bases, with 10 bases left in between. This CDR3 reads CASSIVLVGYGYTF. Written as DNA, the CDR3 is TGTGCCAGTAGTATAGTACTGGTTGGCTATGGCTACACCTTC.

The genes are TRBV19 and TRBJ2-2; no reliable D call. Trimming removed 6 bases from V and 4 bases from J, with 15 bases in between. Germline CDR1 and CDR2: LNHDA and SQIVND (reference sequence). The CDR3 runs 15 residues. The CDR3 reads CASSLYTAVTGELFF. The CDR3 region has the DNA TGTGCCAGTAGCCTCTACACGGCGGTCACCGGGGAGCTGTTTTTT.

The rearrangement joins TRBV3-1 (or the pseudogene TRBV3-2) to TRBJ1-3; tentative D call: TRBD1 (5 bases). The germline gives CDR1 LGHDT, CDR2 YNNKEL (reference sequence). V was pared by 5 bases and J by 4 bases, with 12 bases between. This CDR3 is 14 amino acids long. For the CDR3, the DNA is TGTGCCAGCAGCGACCGGACACGGGGAAACACCATATATTTT. This sequence encodes CASSDRTRGNTIYF.

Worth noting for this clone: Other DNA sequences in the sample encode the same CDR3. The chain has TRBV6-1 and TRBJ2-7; a possible D gene is TRBD2 (5 bases). The germline gives CDR1 MNHNS, CDR2 SASEGT. V lost 2 bases, J lost 4 bases, and 6 bases lay in between. This CDR3 spans 12 amino acids. The CDR3 DNA sequence: TGTGCCAGCAGTGAATCGGGATACGAGCAGTACTTC. Its protein is CASSESGYEQYF.

V usage is TRBV28 and J usage is TRBJ2-3; 8 bases are a match to TRBD2. Trimming at V came to 2 bases and at J to 0 bases, leaving 4 bases not matched to a gene. The V gene's germline CDR1 is MDHEN and CDR2 SYDVKM. CDR3 length: 16 amino acids. The CDR3: CASSLPGLASTDTQYF. The CDR3 DNA reads as TGTGCCAGCAGTTTACCCGGACTAGCTAGCACAGATACGCAGTATTTT.

This chain uses TRBV5-4 with TRBJ1-2; D perhaps matches TRBD1 (5 bases). The V end was cut by 7 bases, the J end by 7 bases, with 14 bases between. CDR3 length: 12 amino acids. Germline V CDR1 and CDR2: SGHNT, YYREEE (reference sequence). The CDR3 nucleotides read TGTGCCAGCGCAGTCTCGGGGGGTGGCTACACCTTC. Its translation is CASAVSGGGYTF. Filled out from reference TRBV5-4 and TRBJ1-2, the complete variable domain reads ETGVTQSPTHLIKTRGQQVTLRCSSQSGHNTVSWYQQALGQGPQFIFQYYREEENGRGNFPPRFSGLQFPNYSSELNVNALELDDSALYLCASAVSGGGYTFGSGTRLTVV.

This sequence joins TRBV2 and TRBJ1-5, with a possible D match to TRBD1 (6 bases). The V and J ends lost 4 bases and 5 bases respectively, with 9 bases between them. This CDR3 has 13 residues. CDR1 and CDR2 (germline): SNHLY, FYNNEI. The CDR3 nucleotides are TGTGCCAGCAGTGTCGAGGGGGATCAGCCCCAGCATTTT. Residues: CASSVEGDQPQHF.

V gene TRBV7-9 combines with J gene TRBJ2-5, with D possibly being TRBD1 (6 bases). Germline V gene data show CDR1 as SEHNR and CDR2 as FQNEAQ (reference sequence). The CDR3 runs 15 residues. The ends were cut back, 5 bases at V and 1 base at J, with 14 bases in the middle. Here the CDR3 reads CASSPRQAFQETQYF. CDR3 DNA sequence: TGTGCCAGCAGCCCCAGACAGGCCTTCCAAGAGACCCAGTACTTC.

V is TRBV27 and J is TRBJ1-1; tentatively, D is TRBD1 (6 bases). The V gene lost 4 bases and the J gene lost 8 bases, with 11 bases spanning the gap. CDR3 size: 12 residues. Germline lookup yields CDR1 MNHEY and CDR2 SMNVEV (reference sequence). The CDR3 bases are TGTGCCAGCAGTTCACCCGGGACAGAAGCTTTCTTT. Protein product: CASSSPGTEAFF.

The V and J genes are TRBV12-3 or TRBV12-4 and TRBJ1-1; D possibly corresponds to TRBD1 (5 bases). The CDR3 loop spans 13 amino acids. Trimming took off 6 bases at V and 5 bases at J, with 13 bases between the two ends. The CDR3 DNA is TGTGCCAGCAGCTGGGGCGGTGGGACTGAAGCTTTCTTT. This gives the protein CASSWGGGTEAFF.

The chain links TRBV5-6 to TRBJ2-7, with 7 positions matching TRBD1. V shed 0 bases and J 0 bases; nucleotides not matched to a gene: 6. This CDR3 contains 16 residues. The germline V gene encodes CDR1 SGHDT and CDR2 YYEEEE. Here the CDR3 reads CASSLGQGVSSYEQYF. The CDR3 DNA reads TGTGCCAGCAGCTTGGGGCAGGGGGTCAGCTCCTACGAGCAGTACTTC.

The rearrangement joins TRBV5-1 to TRBJ2-7; D call uncertain. Germline lookup yields CDR1 SGHRS and CDR2 YFSETQ. CDR3 length: 15 amino acids. V was pared by 4 bases and J by 1 base, with 15 bases between. CDR3 sequence: CASSASPTPSYEQYF. The CDR3 DNA is TGCGCCAGCAGCGCGAGTCCCACGCCGTCCTACGAGCAGTACTTC.

The chain employs TRBV5-1 and TRBJ1-5, with 10 nucleotides matching TRBD1. The CDR3 totals 15 residues. With V trimmed by 0 bases and J by 7 bases, 4 bases remained unmatched. CDR1 is SGHRS and CDR2 is YFSETQ in the germline V gene. CDR3 sequence reads: CASSLGTGGEQPQHF. The DNA for the CDR3 is TGCGCCAGCAGCTTGGGGACAGGGGGTGAACAGCCCCAGCATTTT.

The gene calls are TRBV11-2 and TRBJ2-3; D is ambiguous. V was pared by 2 bases and J by 1 base, with 7 bases between. This CDR3 spans 14 amino acids. CDR1 and CDR2 from the germline V gene are SGHAT and FQNNGV. CDR3 DNA: TGTGCCAGCAGCTTACCAGGCCGCACAGATACGCAGTATTTT. It codes for CASSLPGRTDTQYF.

The chain recombines TRBV5-6 with TRBJ2-3; 10 nucleotides align to TRBD1. The germline V gene has CDR1 SGHDT and CDR2 YYEEEE. Trimming cost V 3 bases and J 4 bases; bases outside gene matches: 2. The CDR3 is made up of 14 amino acids. CDR3 nucleotide sequence: TGTGCCAGCAGCTGGACAGGGGGGGCAGATACGCAGTATTTT. It specifies CASSWTGGADTQYF.

This chain uses TRBV2 with TRBJ2-5, with a tentative D call TRBD2 (6 bases). The CDR3 totals 15 residues. V lost 5 bases, J lost 2 bases, and 15 bases lay in between. The germline V gene encodes CDR1 SNHLY and CDR2 FYNNEI. The DNA for the CDR3 is TGTGCCAGCAGTCGATTGAGGGCGGGGCAAGAGACCCAGTACTTC. This translates into CASSRLRAGQETQYF. Complete variable domain (other parts from reference TRBV2 and TRBJ2-5): EPEVTQTPSHQVTQMGQEVILRCVPISNHLYFYWYRQILGQKVEFLVSFYNNEISEKSEIFDDQFSVERPDGSNFTLKIRSTKLEDSAMYFCASSRLRAGQETQYFGPGTRLLVL.

The chain uses TRBV3-1 (or the pseudogene TRBV3-2) and TRBJ1-1; TRBD1 is a possible D gene (6 bases). The CDR3 extends over 12 amino acids. V lost 8 bases to trimming and J lost 0 bases, with 7 bases between them. The V gene's germline CDR1 is LGHDT and CDR2 YNNKEL (reference sequence). CDR3 amino acids: CASGQLNTEAFF. In DNA, the CDR3 is TGTGCCAGCGGACAGCTGAACACTGAAGCTTTCTTT.

V is TRBV5-1 and J is TRBJ2-3, with 12 bases matching TRBD2. V shed 4 bases, J shed 0 bases, and the junction held 3 bases outside the gene matches. The CDR3 consists of 16 residues. Germline V gene data show CDR1 as SGHRS and CDR2 as YFSETQ. CDR3 region: CASSTGTSGSTDTQYF. DNA for the CDR3: TGCGCCAGCAGCACAGGGACTAGCGGGAGCACAGATACGCAGTATTTT.

The rearrangement joins TRBV28 to TRBJ2-7; TRBD1 matches at 9 bases. The CDR3 spans 15 residues. CDR1 and CDR2 (germline): MDHEN, SYDVKM. V gave up 6 bases and J gave up 5 bases; unmatched junction bases: 11. The CDR3 nucleotides read TGTGCCAGCAGATATACGGGACAGGGTAGCAACGAGCAGTACTTC. As protein: CASRYTGQGSNEQYF.

This chain joins TRBV13 and TRBJ1-1; a weak D match, TRBD1 (6 bases). The CDR3 has 15 residues. With 5 bases removed from V and 4 bases from J, the gap between germline ends came to 17 bases. The germline V gene has CDR1 PRHDT and CDR2 FYEKMQ (reference sequence). CDR3 coding DNA: TGTGCCAGCAGCCAAATCCAGACAGGCCCCACTGAAGCTTTCTTT. Protein: CASSQIQTGPTEAFF.

The J gene is TRBJ1-1, the V gene TRBV19; 8 nucleotides line up with TRBD1. Germline V gene sequence: CDR1 LNHDA, CDR2 SQIVND (reference sequence). Trimming took 5 bases from V and 6 from J; bases not matched to a gene: 11. The CDR3 has 15 amino acids. Here the CDR3 DNA reads TGTGCCAGTAGTGAGCTCCAGGACAGGGTACCTGAAGCTTTCTTT. Its translation: CASSELQDRVPEAFF.

This chain joins TRBV11-2 and TRBJ2-5; 12 nucleotides align to TRBD1. The CDR3 is 16 amino acids. With 6 bases clipped from V and 1 base from J, the junction kept 6 bases outside the gene matches. From germline, CDR1 is SGHAT and CDR2 FQNNGV. CDR3 coding DNA: TGTGCCAGCAGGACCGGGACAGGGGGCTTCCAAGAGACCCAGTACTTC. As protein: CASRTGTGGFQETQYF.